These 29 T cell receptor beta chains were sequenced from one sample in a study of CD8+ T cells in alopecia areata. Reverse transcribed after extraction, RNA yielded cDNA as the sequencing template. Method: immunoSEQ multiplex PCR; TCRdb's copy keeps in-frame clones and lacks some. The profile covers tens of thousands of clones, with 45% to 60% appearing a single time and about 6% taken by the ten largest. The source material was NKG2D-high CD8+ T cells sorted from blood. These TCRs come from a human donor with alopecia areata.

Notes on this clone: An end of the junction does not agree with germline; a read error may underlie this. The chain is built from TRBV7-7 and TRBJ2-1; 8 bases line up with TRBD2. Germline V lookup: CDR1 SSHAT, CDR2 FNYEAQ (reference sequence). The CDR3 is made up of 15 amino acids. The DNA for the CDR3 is TGTGCTAGCAGCTCTTCCCTTAGCGGGGACGATGAGCAGTTCTTC. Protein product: CASSSSLSGDDEQFF.

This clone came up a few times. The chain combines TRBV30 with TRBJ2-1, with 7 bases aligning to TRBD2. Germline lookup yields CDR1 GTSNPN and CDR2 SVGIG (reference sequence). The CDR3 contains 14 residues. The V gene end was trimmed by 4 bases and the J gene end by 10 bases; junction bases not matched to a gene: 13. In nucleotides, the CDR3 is TGTGCCTGGACCCGAGGGGCTAGCGGCGACGAGCAGTTCTTC. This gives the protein CAWTRGASGDEQFF.

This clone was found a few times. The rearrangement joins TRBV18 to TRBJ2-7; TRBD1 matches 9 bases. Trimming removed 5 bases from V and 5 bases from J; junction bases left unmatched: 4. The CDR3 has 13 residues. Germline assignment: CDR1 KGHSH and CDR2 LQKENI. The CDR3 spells CASSGTGLDEQYF. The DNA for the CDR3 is TGTGCCAGCTCAGGGACAGGGCTTGACGAGCAGTACTTC.

The CDR3 here is CASSSDYYEQYF. CDR3 bases: TGTGCCAGCAGCTCAGACTACTACGAGCAGTACTTC. The rearrangement joins TRBV7-2 to TRBJ2-7; D is possibly TRBD2 (5 bases). The CDR3 sequence is 12 residues long. Germline CDR1 SGHTA, CDR2 FQGNSA. Deletions cut 4 bases from V and 3 bases from J, with 7 bases between.

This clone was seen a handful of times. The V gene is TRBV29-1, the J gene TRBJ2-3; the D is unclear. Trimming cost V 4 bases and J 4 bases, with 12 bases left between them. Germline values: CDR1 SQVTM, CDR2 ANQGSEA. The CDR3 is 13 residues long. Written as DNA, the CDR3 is TGCAGCGTTGTTAACCTAAAAGCAGATACGCAGTATTTT. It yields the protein CSVVNLKADTQYF.

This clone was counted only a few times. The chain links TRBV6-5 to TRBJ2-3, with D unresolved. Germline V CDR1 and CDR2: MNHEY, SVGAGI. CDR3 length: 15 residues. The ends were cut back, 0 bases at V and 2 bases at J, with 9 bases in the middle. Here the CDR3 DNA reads TGTGCCAGCAGTTACTCGAACGGAATCACAGATACGCAGTATTTT. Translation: CASSYSNGITDTQYF.

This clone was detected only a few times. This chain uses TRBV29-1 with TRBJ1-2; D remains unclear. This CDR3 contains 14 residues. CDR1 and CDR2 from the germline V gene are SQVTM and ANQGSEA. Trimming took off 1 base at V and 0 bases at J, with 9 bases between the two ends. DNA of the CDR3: TGCAGCGTTGAAGTTGGACGGCCTAACTATGGCTACACCTTC. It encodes CSVEVGRPNYGYTF.

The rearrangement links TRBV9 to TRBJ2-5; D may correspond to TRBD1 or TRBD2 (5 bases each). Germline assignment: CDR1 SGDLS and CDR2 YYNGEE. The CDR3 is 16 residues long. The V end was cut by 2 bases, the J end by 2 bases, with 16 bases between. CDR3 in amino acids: CASSVGPGYLQETQYF. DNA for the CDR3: TGTGCCAGCAGCGTGGGACCTGGATACTTACAAGAGACCCAGTACTTC.

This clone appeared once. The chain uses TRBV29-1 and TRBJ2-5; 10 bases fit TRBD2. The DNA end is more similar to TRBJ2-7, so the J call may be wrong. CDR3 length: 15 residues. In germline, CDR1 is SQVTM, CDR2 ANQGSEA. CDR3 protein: CSGSSGGTPTYEQYF. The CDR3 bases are TGCAGCGGGAGTAGCGGGGGGACTCCAACCTACGAGCAGTACTTC.

The CDR3 is CASSFLAHGYNEQFF. As DNA, the CDR3 is TGTGCCAGCAGCTTCCTAGCGCATGGATACAATGAGCAGTTCTTC. The rearrangement joins TRBV7-2 to TRBJ2-1; tentative D call: TRBD2 (6 bases). The CDR3 length is 15 residues. V was shortened by 3 bases and J by 4 bases, with 13 bases between the two germline ends. CDR1 is SGHTA, CDR2 FQGNSA, per germline.

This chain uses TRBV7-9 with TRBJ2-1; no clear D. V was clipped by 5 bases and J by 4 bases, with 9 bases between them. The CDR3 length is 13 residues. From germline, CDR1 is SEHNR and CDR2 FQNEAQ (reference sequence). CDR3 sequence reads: CASSGNRYNEQFF. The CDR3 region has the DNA TGTGCCAGCAGCGGGAACCGTTACAATGAGCAGTTCTTC.

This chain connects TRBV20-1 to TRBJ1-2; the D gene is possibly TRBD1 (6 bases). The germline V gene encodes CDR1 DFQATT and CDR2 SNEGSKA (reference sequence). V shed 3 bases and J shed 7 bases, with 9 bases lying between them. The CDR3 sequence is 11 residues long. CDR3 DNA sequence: TGCAGTGCTAGGAGGGGGTCTGGCTACACCTTC. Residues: CSARRGSGYTF.

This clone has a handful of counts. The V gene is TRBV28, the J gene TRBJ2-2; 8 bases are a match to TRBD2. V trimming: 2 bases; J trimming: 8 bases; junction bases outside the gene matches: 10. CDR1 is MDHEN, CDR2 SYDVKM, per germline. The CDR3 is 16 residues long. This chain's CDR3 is CASSLLAGRGAGELFF. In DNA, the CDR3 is TGTGCCAGCAGTTTACTAGCGGGCCGTGGGGCTGGGGAGCTGTTTTTT.

The CDR3 here is CSVQGTSGFTYNEQFF. CDR3 coding DNA: TGCAGCGTTCAGGGGACTAGCGGGTTTACCTACAATGAGCAGTTCTTC. The rearrangement joins TRBV29-1 to TRBJ2-1; 12 bases agree with TRBD2. Germline V gene data show CDR1 as SQVTM and CDR2 as ANQGSEA. The CDR3 contains 16 residues. V lost 5 bases, J lost 2 bases, and 7 bases stayed unmatched.

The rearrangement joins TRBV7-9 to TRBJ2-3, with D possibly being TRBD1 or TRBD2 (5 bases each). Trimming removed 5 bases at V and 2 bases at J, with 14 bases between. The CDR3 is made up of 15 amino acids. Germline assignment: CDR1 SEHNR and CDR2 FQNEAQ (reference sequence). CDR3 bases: TGTGCCAGCAGCCTCAGAGGGGAAATCACAGATACGCAGTATTTT. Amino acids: CASSLRGEITDTQYF. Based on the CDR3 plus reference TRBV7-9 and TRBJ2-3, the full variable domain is DTGVSQNPRHKITKRGQNVTFRCDPISEHNRLYWYRQTLGQGPEFLTYFQNEAQLEKSRLLSDRFSAERPKGSFSTLEIQRTEQGDSAMYLCASSLRGEITDTQYFGPGTRLTVL.

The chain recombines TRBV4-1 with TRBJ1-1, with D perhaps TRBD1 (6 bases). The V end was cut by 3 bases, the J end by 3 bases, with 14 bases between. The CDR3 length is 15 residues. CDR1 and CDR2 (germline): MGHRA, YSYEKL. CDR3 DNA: TGCGCCAGCAGCCACAGTTGGGGGGCCGACACTGAAGCTTTCTTT. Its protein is CASSHSWGADTEAFF.

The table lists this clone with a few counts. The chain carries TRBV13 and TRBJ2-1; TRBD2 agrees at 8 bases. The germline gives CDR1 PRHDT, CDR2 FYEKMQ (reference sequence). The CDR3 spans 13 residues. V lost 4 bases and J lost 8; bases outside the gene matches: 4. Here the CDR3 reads CASSSAGVDEQFF. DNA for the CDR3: TGTGCCAGCAGCTCAGCGGGGGTCGATGAGCAGTTCTTC.

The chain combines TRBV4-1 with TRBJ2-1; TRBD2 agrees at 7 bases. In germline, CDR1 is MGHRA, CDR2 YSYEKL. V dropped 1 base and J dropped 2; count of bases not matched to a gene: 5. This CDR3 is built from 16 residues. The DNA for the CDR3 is TGCGCCAGCAGCCAAGCTCTAGCGGAACCCTACAATGAGCAGTTCTTC. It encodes CASSQALAEPYNEQFF.

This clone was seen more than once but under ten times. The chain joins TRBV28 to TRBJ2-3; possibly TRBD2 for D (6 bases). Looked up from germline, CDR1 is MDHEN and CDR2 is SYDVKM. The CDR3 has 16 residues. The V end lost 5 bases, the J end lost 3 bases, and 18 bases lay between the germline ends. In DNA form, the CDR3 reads TGTGCCAGCAGTGGGGGTGTCTGGCGGGGAACAGATACGCAGTATTTT. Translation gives CASSGGVWRGTDTQYF.

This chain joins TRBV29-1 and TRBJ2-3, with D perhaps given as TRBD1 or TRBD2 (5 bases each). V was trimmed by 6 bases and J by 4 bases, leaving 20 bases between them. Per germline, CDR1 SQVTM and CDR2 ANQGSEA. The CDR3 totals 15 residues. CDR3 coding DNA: TGCAGCGTCGAGGGGACGTGGATGGGGGCAGATACGCAGTATTTT. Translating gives CSVEGTWMGADTQYF.

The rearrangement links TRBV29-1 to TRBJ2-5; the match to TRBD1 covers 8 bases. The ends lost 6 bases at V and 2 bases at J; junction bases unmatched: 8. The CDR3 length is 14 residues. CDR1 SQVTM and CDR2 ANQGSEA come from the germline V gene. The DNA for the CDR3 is TGCAGCGTCCAGGGGGCGGGGAGGCAAGAGACCCAGTACTTC. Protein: CSVQGAGRQETQYF.

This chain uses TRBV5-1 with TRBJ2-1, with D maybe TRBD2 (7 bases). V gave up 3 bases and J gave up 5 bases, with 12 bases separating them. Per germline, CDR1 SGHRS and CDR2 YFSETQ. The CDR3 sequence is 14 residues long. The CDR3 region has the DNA TGCGCCAGCAGCTCTGGGGGGGCTAACAATGAGCAGTTCTTC. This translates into CASSSGGANNEQFF.

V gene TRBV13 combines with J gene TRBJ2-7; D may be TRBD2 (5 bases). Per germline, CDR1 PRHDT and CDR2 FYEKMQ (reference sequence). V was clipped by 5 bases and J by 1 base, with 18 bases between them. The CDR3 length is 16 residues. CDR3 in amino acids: CASSPPGGLRSYEQYF. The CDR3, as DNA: TGTGCCAGCAGCCCCCCCGGAGGCCTCAGGTCCTACGAGCAGTACTTC.

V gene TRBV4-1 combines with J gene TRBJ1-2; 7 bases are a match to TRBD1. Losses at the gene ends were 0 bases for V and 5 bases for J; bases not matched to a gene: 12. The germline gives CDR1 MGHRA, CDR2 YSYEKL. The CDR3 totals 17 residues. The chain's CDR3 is CASSQDRGGGTVYGYTF. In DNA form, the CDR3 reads TGCGCCAGCAGCCAAGATAGAGGGGGCGGGACAGTATATGGCTACACCTTC.

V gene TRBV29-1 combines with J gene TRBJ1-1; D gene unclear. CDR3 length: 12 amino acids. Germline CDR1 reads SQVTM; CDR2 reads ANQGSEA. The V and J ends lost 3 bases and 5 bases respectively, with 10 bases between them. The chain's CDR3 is CSVDWLGTEAFF. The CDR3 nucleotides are TGCAGCGTTGATTGGTTGGGAACTGAAGCTTTCTTT.

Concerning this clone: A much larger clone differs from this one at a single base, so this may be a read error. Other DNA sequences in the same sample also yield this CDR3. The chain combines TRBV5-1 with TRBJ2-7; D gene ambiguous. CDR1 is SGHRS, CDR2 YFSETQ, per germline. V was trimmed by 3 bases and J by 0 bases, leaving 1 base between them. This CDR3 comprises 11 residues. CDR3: CASSSSYEQYF. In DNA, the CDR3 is TGCGCCAGCAGCTCCTCCTACGAGCAGTACTTC.

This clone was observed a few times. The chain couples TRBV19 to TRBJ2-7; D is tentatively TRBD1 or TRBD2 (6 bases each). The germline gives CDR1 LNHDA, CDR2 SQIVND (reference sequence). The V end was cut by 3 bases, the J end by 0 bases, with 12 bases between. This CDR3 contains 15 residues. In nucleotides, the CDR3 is TGTGCCAGTAGTATCCCGGGGGCTAGCTCCTACGAGCAGTACTTC. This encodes CASSIPGASSYEQYF.

DNA for the CDR3: TGTGCCAGCAGCTTCCCGACAGGGGACGTTCAGCCCCAGCATTTT. Protein sequence: CASSFPTGDVQPQHF. The chain is built from TRBV13 and TRBJ1-5; 8 bases are a match to TRBD1. The CDR3 extends over 15 amino acids. Germline V gives CDR1 PRHDT, CDR2 FYEKMQ (reference sequence). V dropped 3 bases and J dropped 6; count of bases not matched to a gene: 7. The full variable domain, in which reference TRBV13 and TRBJ1-5 provide the parts outside the CDR3, is AAGVIQSPRHLIKEKRETATLKCYPIPRHDTVYWYQQGPGQDPQFLISFYEKMQSDKGSIPDRFSAQQFSDYHSELNMSSLELGDSALYFCASSFPTGDVQPQHFGDGTRLSIL.

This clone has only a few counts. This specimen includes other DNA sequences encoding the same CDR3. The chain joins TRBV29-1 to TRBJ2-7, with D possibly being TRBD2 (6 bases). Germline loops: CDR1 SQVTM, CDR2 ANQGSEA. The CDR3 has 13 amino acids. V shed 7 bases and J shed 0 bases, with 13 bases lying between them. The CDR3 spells CSAAGGSSYEQYF. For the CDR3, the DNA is TGCAGCGCCGCCGGAGGGAGCTCCTACGAGCAGTACTTC.